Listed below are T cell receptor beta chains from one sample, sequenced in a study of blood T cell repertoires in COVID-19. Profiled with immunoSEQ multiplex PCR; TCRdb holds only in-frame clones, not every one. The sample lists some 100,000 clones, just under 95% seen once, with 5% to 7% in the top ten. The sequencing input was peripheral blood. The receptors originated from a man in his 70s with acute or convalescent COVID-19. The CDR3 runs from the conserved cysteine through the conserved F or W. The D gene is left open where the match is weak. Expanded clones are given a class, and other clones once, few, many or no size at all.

CASSRRQGWGNYGYTF,TGTGCCAGCAGCAGAAGACAGGGGTGGGGTAACTATGGCTACACCTTC,TRBD1,NA,TRBJ1-2,TRBV7-6
CASSFPGNYGYTF,TGTGCCAGCAGCTTTCCCGGGAACTATGGCTACACCTTC,NA,once,TRBJ1-2,TRBV5-6
CASSHPPRLAGEGEQYF,TGTGCCAGCAGCCATCCCCCCAGACTAGCGGGAGAGGGCGAGCAGTACTTC,TRBD2,NA,TRBJ2-7,TRBV7-3
CASSFNRVEQYF,TGTGCCAGCAGTTTTAACAGGGTCGAGCAGTACTTC,NA,NA,TRBJ2-7,TRBV28
CASTRQSTNEKLFF,TGTGCCAGCACTAGACAGTCAACTAATGAAAAACTGTTTTTT,NA,NA,TRBJ1-4,TRBV6-5
CASKGRGHTGELFF,TGTGCCAGTAAGGGGCGGGGGCACACCGGGGAGCTGTTTTTT,NA,NA,TRBJ2-2,TRBV19
CASSISTSGGEQFF,TGTGCCAGTAGTATATCGACTAGTGGCGGTGAGCAGTTCTTC,NA,NA,TRBJ2-1,TRBV19
CASSRRAQGEKLFF,TGTGCCAGCAGTCGCAGGGCCCAAGGTGAAAAACTGTTTTTT,NA,few,TRBJ1-4,TRBV6-5
CASSQVGVGTEAFF,TGTGCCAGCAGCCAGGTAGGGGTGGGGACTGAAGCTTTCTTT,NA,once,TRBJ1-1,TRBV3-1/TRBV3-2
CASSLAHSETQYF,TGTGCCAGCAGCCTAGCACATTCAGAGACCCAGTACTTC,NA,NA,TRBJ2-5,TRBV9
CASSLEGRLAGPTDTQYF,TGCGCCAGCAGCTTGGAGGGGCGACTAGCGGGTCCCACAGATACGCAGTATTTT,TRBD2,NA,TRBJ2-3,TRBV5-1
CASSLGRTRNEKLFF,TGTGCCAGTAGCCTCGGGAGAACGAGAAATGAAAAACTGTTTTTT,NA,NA,TRBJ1-4,TRBV19
CASSLVSGTGDNEQFF,TGTGCCAGCAGCTTAGTCAGTGGGACAGGGGACAATGAGCAGTTCTTC,TRBD1,NA,TRBJ2-1,TRBV7-3
CASSVSSQPQHF,TGTGCCAGCAGTGTCTCCAGTCAGCCCCAGCATTTT,NA,many,TRBJ1-5,TRBV28
CASSQEGGGGNQPQHF,TGCGCCAGCAGCCAAGAGGGCGGAGGAGGCAATCAGCCCCAGCATTTT,NA,NA,TRBJ1-5,TRBV4-1
CASSQERATREHF,TGTGCCAGCAGCCAAGAGAGGGCAACCCGGGAGCATTTT,NA,NA,TRBJ1-5,TRBV4-2
CASSEVSRLAGSTDTQYF,TGCGCCAGCAGTGAAGTTTCAAGACTAGCGGGGTCCACAGATACGCAGTATTTT,TRBD2,NA,TRBJ2-3,TRBV10-1
CASSDGAMGIYEQYF,TGTGCCAGCTCCGATGGGGCTATGGGAATCTACGAGCAGTACTTC,NA,once,TRBJ2-7,TRBV6-5
CASSFGGSGYTF,TGTGCCAGCAGTTTCGGGGGGTCGGGCTACACCTTC,NA,NA,TRBJ1-2,TRBV12-3/TRBV12-4
CASSPRQGLSNQPQHF,TGTGCCAGCAGTCCCCGACAGGGATTGAGCAATCAGCCCCAGCATTTT,TRBD1,NA,TRBJ1-5,TRBV27
CASGLVIMAGDGNEQFF,TGTGCTAGTGGTTTGGTAATCATGGCGGGAGACGGCAATGAGCAGTTCTTC,TRBD2,NA,TRBJ2-1,TRBV12-5
CASSPYIRADTQYF,TGTGCCAGCAGCCCATATATCAGGGCAGATACGCAGTATTTT,NA,NA,TRBJ2-3,TRBV7-9
CASSLAVQGETQYF,TGTGCCAGCAGCTTAGCGGTGCAGGGGGAGACCCAGTACTTC,NA,NA,TRBJ2-5,TRBV7-9
CASSSFSQGNEQFF,TGTGCCAGCAGTTCATTTAGCCAGGGCAATGAGCAGTTCTTC,NA,once,TRBJ2-1,TRBV28
CASSSFGYRAGELFF,TGTGCCAGCAGTTCCTTCGGGTATCGGGCCGGGGAGCTGTTTTTT,NA,once,TRBJ2-2,TRBV6-5
CASSLDRAETQYF,TGTGCCAGCAGCTTAGACAGGGCTGAGACCCAGTACTTC,NA,NA,TRBJ2-5,TRBV7-9
CAIKGTSGRDNEQFF,TGTGCCATCAAAGGGACTAGCGGGAGGGACAATGAGCAGTTCTTC,TRBD2,few,TRBJ2-1,TRBV10-3
CASSPRGAQYF,TGTGCCAGCAGCCCCCGGGGGGCCCAGTACTTC,TRBD2,NA,TRBJ2-5,TRBV5-8
CASSPRTGGAEQYF,TGTGCCAGCAGCCCTAGGACAGGGGGCGCCGAGCAGTACTTC,TRBD1,NA,TRBJ2-7,TRBV7-8
CASSMSRQTNTGELFF,TGTGCCAGTAGTATGTCAAGACAGACCAACACCGGGGAGCTGTTTTTT,NA,NA,TRBJ2-2,TRBV19
CASSFTDTQYF,TGTGCCAGTTCTTTCACAGATACGCAGTATTTT,NA,NA,TRBJ2-3,TRBV7-9
CAWSGVDYGYTF,TGTGCCTGGAGCGGGGTAGACTATGGCTACACCTTC,NA,once,TRBJ1-2,TRBV30